This entry is about one T cell receptor (beta chain). The CDR3 is 12 residues long. Germline lookup yields CDR1 SQVTM and CDR2 ANQGSEA. Trimming removed 6 bases at V and 7 bases at J, with 12 bases between. The sample originates from a study of blood T cell repertoires in COVID-19. This study enrolled people aged roughly 18 to 89 from approximately 24 US geographic areas. Recovered status applied to Cohort 3 donors who had two consecutive negative PCRs. It also applied to those with clearance or with symptom resolution. Using immunoSEQ multiplex PCR, the repertoire was profiled, and TCRdb retains in-frame clones only, with some absent. The sample has approximately 290,000 clones, over 75% seen once.

The TCR originated in a woman aged 30 to 39 who had recovered from COVID-19. Sequencing used PBMCs or T cells enriched from blood (not recorded which). V gene TRBV29-1 combines with J gene TRBJ1-4; D ambiguous. The CDR3, as DNA: TGCAGCGTACGGGTTCGGGGTGAAAAACTGTTTTTT. This encodes CSVRVRGEKLFF.